This T cell receptor (beta chain) was documented in a study of beta chain features in type 1 diabetes. Overall study results and limits: In all four CD4+ subsets, TCRB CDR3 length was significantly, moderately reduced in type 1 diabetes.

In the case of this clone: What it binds is unknown.

Germline CDR1 is MDHEN and CDR2 is SYDVKM. Trimming took 6 bases from V and 0 from J, leaving 11 bases between them. The CDR3 spans 15 residues. Since all of the isolated RNA was reverse transcribed, expressed TCRB transcripts were what got sequenced. The table came from immunoSEQ multiplex PCR; TCRdb's copy has only in-frame clones and leaves some out. This table holds 640,000 or so clones, roughly an eighth found once. Material for sequencing was naive CD4+ T cells from blood. The sequence was obtained from a man aged 18 to 35 with type 1 diabetes. V gene TRBV28 combines with J gene TRBJ1-4, with no clear D. The CDR3 DNA sequence: TGTGCCAGCAGCAAGACGGTTGCAACTAATGAAAAACTGTTTTTT. It yields the protein CASSKTVATNEKLFF. Using reference TRBV28 and TRBJ1-4 for the parts outside the CDR3, the full variable domain is DVKVTQSSRYLVKRTGEKVFLECVQDMDHENMFWYRQDPGLGLRLIYFSYDVKMKEKGDIPEGYSVSREKKERFSLILESASTNQTSMYLCASSKTVATNEKLFFGSGTQLSVL.